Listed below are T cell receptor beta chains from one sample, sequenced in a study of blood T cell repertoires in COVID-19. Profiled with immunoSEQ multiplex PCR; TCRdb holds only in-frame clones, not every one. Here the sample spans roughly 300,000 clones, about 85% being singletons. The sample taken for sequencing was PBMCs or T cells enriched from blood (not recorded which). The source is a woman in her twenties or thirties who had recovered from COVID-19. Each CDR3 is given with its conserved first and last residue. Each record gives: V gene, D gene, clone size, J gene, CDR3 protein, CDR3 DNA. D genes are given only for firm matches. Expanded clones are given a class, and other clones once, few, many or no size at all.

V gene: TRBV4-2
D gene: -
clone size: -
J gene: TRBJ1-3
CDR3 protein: CASSQDIQGTTIYF
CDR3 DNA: TGTGCCAGCAGCCAAGACATTCAGGGGACCACCATATATTTT

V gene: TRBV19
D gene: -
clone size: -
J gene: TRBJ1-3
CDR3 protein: CASSIASSGNTIYF
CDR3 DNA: TGTGCCAGTAGTATAGCGAGCTCTGGAAACACCATATATTTT

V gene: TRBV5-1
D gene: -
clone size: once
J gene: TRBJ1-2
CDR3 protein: CASSPDIANYGYTF
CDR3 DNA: TGCGCCAGCAGCCCGGACATCGCTAACTATGGCTACACCTTC

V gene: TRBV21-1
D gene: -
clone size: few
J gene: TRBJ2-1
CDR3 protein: CASTPSGTSGVGPSYNEQFF
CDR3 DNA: TGTGCCAGCACCCCTAGTGGGACTAGCGGGGTAGGACCCTCCTACAATGAGCAGTTCTTC

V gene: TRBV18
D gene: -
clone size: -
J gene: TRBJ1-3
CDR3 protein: CASSPLDISPGNTIYF
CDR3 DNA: TGTGCCAGCTCACCCCTCGACATATCACCTGGAAACACCATATATTTT

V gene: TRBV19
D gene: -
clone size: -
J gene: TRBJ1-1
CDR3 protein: CASSEMNTEAFF
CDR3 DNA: TGTGCCAGCTCGGAGATGAACACTGAAGCTTTCTTT

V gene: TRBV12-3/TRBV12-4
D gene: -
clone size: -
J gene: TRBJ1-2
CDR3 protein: CASSWAPVSGYTF
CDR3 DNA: TGTGCCAGCAGTTGGGCGCCCGTCAGTGGCTACACCTTC

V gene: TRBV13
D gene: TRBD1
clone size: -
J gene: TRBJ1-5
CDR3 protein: CASSSGPDRVNQPQHF
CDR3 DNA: TGTGCCAGCAGCTCGGGACCTGACAGGGTAAATCAGCCCCAGCATTTT

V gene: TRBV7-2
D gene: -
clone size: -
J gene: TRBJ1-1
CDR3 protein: CASSLRGTNTEAFF
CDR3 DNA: TGTGCCAGCAGCTTACGGGGTACCAACACTGAAGCTTTCTTT

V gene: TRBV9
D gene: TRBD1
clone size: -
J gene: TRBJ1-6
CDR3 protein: CASGNPGQSNSPLHF
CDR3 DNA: TGTGCCAGCGGGAACCCGGGACAGTCTAATTCACCCCTCCACTTT

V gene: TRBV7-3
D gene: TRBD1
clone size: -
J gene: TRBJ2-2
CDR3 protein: CASSFTGGYTGELFF
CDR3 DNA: TGTGCCAGCAGCTTCACAGGGGGCTACACCGGGGAGCTGTTTTTT

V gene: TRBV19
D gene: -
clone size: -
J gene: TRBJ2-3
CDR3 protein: CASNRQGNTDTQYF
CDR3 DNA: TGTGCCAGTAATCGGCAGGGAAACACAGATACGCAGTATTTT

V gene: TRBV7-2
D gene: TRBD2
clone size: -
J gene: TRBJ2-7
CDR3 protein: CASSLDSGGSYEQYF
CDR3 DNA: TGTGCCAGCAGCTTAGATTCGGGGGGTTCCTACGAGCAGTACTTC

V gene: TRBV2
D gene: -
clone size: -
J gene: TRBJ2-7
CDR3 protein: CASGGAEQYF
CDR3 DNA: TGTGCCAGCGGGGGGGCCGAGCAGTACTTC

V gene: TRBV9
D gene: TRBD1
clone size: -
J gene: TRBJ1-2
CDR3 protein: CASSVAVRTGGAHGYTF
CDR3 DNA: TGTGCCAGCAGCGTAGCTGTCCGGACAGGGGGCGCACATGGCTACACCTTC

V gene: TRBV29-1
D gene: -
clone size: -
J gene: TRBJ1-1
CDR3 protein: CSGRQSNTEAFF
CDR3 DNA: TGCAGCGGCAGGCAGTCCAACACTGAAGCTTTCTTT

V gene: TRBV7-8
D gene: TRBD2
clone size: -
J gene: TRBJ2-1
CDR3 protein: CASSRSGGPSYNEQFF
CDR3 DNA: TGTGCCAGCAGTCGTAGCGGGGGGCCCTCCTACAATGAGCAGTTCTTC

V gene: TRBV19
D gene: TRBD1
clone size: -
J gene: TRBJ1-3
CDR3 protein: CASSIGTGASGNTIYF
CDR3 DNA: TGTGCCAGTAGTATTGGGACAGGGGCCTCTGGAAACACCATATATTTT

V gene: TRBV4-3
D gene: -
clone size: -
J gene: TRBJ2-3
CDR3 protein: CASSQVVPGRGSRDTQYF
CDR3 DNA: TGCGCCAGCAGCCAAGTAGTTCCGGGGCGGGGTAGCAGAGATACGCAGTATTTT

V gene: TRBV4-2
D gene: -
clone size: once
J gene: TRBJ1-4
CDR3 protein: CASSRNPGLKALGGNEKLFF
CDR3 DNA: TGTGCCAGCAGCCGGAATCCGGGACTGAAAGCGTTAGGAGGGAATGAAAAACTGTTTTTT

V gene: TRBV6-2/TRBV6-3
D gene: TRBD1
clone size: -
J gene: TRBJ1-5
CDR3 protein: CASSYSGTGGGNQPQHF
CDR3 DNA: TGTGCCAGCAGTTACTCCGGGACAGGGGGAGGCAATCAGCCCCAGCATTTT

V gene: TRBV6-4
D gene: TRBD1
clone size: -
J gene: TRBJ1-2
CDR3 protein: CASSAQGDYGYTF
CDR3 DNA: TGTGCCAGCAGTGCACAGGGGGACTATGGCTACACCTTC

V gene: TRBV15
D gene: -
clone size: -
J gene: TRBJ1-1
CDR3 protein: CATSRGQEGTEAFF
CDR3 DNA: TGTGCCACCAGCAGAGGACAGGAAGGGACTGAAGCTTTCTTT

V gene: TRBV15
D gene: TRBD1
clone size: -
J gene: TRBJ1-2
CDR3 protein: CATSRHTGAIQSYGYTF
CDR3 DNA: TGTGCCACCAGCAGACACACAGGGGCCATCCAATCCTATGGCTACACCTTC

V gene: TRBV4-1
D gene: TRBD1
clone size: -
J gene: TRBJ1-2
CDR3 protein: CASSQDPGTGGLGYGYTF
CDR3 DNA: TGCGCCAGCAGCCAAGACCCGGGAACAGGGGGCCTAGGCTATGGCTACACCTTC

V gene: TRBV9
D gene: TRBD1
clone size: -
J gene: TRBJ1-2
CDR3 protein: CASSVAEGGIYGYTF
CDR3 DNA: TGTGCCAGCAGCGTAGCTGAAGGGGGCATCTATGGCTACACCTTC

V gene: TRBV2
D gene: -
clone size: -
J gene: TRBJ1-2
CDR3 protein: CASSGARVGGGYGYTF
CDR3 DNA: TGTGCCAGCAGTGGCGCCAGGGTGGGGGGAGGCTATGGCTACACCTTC

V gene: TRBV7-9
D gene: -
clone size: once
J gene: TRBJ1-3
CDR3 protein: CASSLKRDGNSGNTIYF
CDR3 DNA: TGTGCCAGCAGCTTAAAGCGGGACGGCAACTCTGGAAACACCATATATTTT